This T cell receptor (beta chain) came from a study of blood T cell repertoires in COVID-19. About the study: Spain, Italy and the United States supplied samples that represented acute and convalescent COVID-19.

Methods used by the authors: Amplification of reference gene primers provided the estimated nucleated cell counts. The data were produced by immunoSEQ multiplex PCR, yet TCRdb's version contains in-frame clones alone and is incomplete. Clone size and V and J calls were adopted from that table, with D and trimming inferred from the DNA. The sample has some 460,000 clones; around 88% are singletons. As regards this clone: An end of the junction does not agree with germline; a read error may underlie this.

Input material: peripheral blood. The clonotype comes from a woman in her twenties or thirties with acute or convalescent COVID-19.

Here the CDR3 reads CAISESGTGGTDTQYF. The CDR3 DNA reads as TGTGCCATCAGCGAGTCCGGGACGGGAGGCACAGATACGCAGTATTTT. The chain links TRBV10-3 to TRBJ2-3, with D possibly TRBD2 on 6 matching bases. The CDR3 has 16 amino acids. Germline V lookup: CDR1 ENHRY, CDR2 SYGVKD.